The entry that follows covers one TCR beta chain sequence. The data are from a study of blood T cells in healthy people across ages. The CDR3 spans 16 residues. The germline V gene encodes CDR1 LGHDT and CDR2 YNNKEL (reference sequence). V shed 5 bases and J 4 bases; nucleotides not matched to a gene: 11. The use of a sample-barcoded 5' primer and a J-beta primer mix characterized a second PCR of roughly 7 to 11 cycles. MiXCR was run by TCRdb on the 5' RACE reads, yielding one entry per CDR3 protein. Here the sample spans fewer than 2,000,000 distinct CDR3 sequences, about 32% being singletons. The specimen sequenced was blood. The gene calls are TRBV3-1 and TRBJ2-1, with TRBD2 matching 7 bases. The sequence derives from a woman aged 30 to 39 in good health. The CDR3 nucleotides read TGTGCCAGCAGCGCCATACTAGCGACGCCTTACAATGAGCAGTTCTTC. It is translated as CASSAILATPYNEQFF.